This T cell receptor (beta chain) stems from a study of blood T cell repertoires in COVID-19 (dated by TCRdb to 2020 to 2022). Broadly, across the study: Samples from collaborators originated in the United States, Italy and Spain and spanned both the acute and convalescent phases of COVID-19. The prospective study material was composed of cDNA or gDNA derived from T cells, B-cell-depleted T cells, or PBMCs. The dataset comprised deeply sampled blood TCRbeta repertoires from subjects exposed to, actively infected with, or recovered from COVID-19. The repertoires were released in a freely available public database meant as a resource for research on the immune response to SARS-CoV-2. The samples were drawn from two sources: the first 160 participants of the ongoing ImmuneRACE study, and 1,254 subjects contributed by 6 global collaborators. The sample metadata nearly always contained a de-identified subject ID, COVID-19 status, age in years and sex. Where available, HLA class I and class II types were taken from metadata supplied by the sample provider and were not determined by assay-based typing. What the study reported, not specific to this receptor: The quantity of clinical and demographic metadata differed by source and by participant and was supplied without curation.

CDR1 and CDR2 are drawn from the germline V gene: SGDLS, YYNGEE. The cysteine opens and the phenylalanine closes a CDR3 of 14 amino acids. Only the CDR3 DNA stays, 42 bases, in frame from base 1. V is pared back by 2 bases and J by 7 bases, with 13 bases lying between the germline termini. The immunoSEQ Assay, a bias-controlled multiplex PCR, was used to amplify TCRbeta CDR3 regions from genomic DNA. In the source study's methods: Nucleated cell counts per sample were estimated from amplification of reference gene primers within the assay. Sequence reads were collapsed and filtered to measure the absolute abundance of every unique TCRbeta CDR3 rearrangement. For each sample, productive Simpson clonality was calculated as the square root of Simpson's diversity index over productive rearrangements. The source is immuneACCESS, and TCRdb retained only in-frame sequences with V and J called. Part of the clones is not carried over; for the studies checked, unresolved V genes explain less than half of this, and the remainder is unexplained. V and J calls and clone size are given by that table; D and trimming were obtained from the DNA. The sample profile shows approximately 360,000 clones; roughly 88% of them were found once. Of the sample, approximately 1% falls within the top ten clones.

Enrolling through a virtual design, the prospective study's participants ranged in age from roughly 18 to 95 years and lived across around 25 United States geographic areas. Cohort assignment in the prospective study relied on participant-reported clinical history from a screening survey and a study questionnaire. Each participant in the prospective study had whole blood, serum and a nasopharyngeal or oropharyngeal swab collected by mobile phlebotomists. Over a 2-month period, participants in the prospective study had the option of providing additional blood draws and questionnaires. Before DNA extraction, prospective study blood samples were shipped either frozen or at room temperature. This clone was picked up one time. This receptor's antigen is unknown. Per-base qualities were not stored, and no clone one base away is much larger.

Material: PBMCs or T cells enriched from blood (not recorded which). The sequence links TRBV9 to TRBJ1-5; there is no confident call for the D gene. The sequence was obtained from a woman under 40 with acute COVID-19. CDR3 loop: CASSVGGAGQPQHF. The DNA sequence reads TGTGCCAGCAGCGTTGGAGGCGCCGGGCAGCCCCAGCATTTT. Supplemented by the reference TRBV9 and TRBJ1-5 proteins around the CDR3, the complete variable domain is DSGVTQTPKHLITATGQRVTLRCSPRSGDLSVYWYQQSLDQGLQFLIQYYNGEERAKGNILERFSAQQFPDLHSELNLSSLELGDSALYFCASSVGGAGQPQHFGDGTRLSIL.